This paragraph reports one T cell receptor (beta chain). Its recognized antigen is unknown. Base qualities are not recorded, but no much larger clone differs from it by a single base. TCRbeta CDR3 regions were amplified from genomic DNA using the immunoSEQ Assay, a bias-controlled multiplex PCR. The authors processed their data as follows. The number of nucleated cells in each sample was estimated from the amplification of reference gene primers within the assay. To quantify the absolute abundance of each unique TCRbeta CDR3 rearrangement, sequence reads were collapsed and filtered. For each sample, productive Simpson clonality was calculated as the square root of Simpson's diversity index over productive rearrangements. TCRdb took this table from immuneACCESS and kept in-frame rearrangements with V and J called. Such tables lack part of the clones; where checked against another copy, unresolved V genes explain under half of the gap, and the rest is unexplained. That table gives V, J and clone size, and the DNA gave D and trimming. This sample has 9,500 to 12,000 clones in its table, and 88% of those were observed once. The ten largest make up approximately 9.9% of the sample.

The CDR3 has 13 amino acids, counting the end cysteine and phenylalanine. Only CDR3 DNA is held: 39 bases, read in frame from base 1. Germline trimming: 9 bases from V, 10 bases from J; junction bases outside gene matches: 11. Sequences KGHDR (CDR1) and SFDVKD (CDR2) are obtained from the germline V gene. The data originate from a study of blood T cell repertoires in COVID-19 (dated by TCRdb to 2020 to 2021). Regarding the study in general: The collaborator samples originated in the United States, Italy and Spain and spanned the acute and convalescent phases of COVID-19. The dataset comprised deeply sampled blood TCRbeta repertoires from subjects exposed to, actively infected with, or recovered from COVID-19. Samples came from the ongoing ImmuneRACE study (first 160 participants) plus 1,254 subjects from 6 global collaborators. Nearly every sample came with metadata listing a de-identified subject ID, COVID-19 status, age in years and sex. The repertoires were made available in a free public database intended to serve as a resource for research on the immune response to SARS-CoV-2. The prospective study material was composed of cDNA or gDNA derived from T cells, B-cell-depleted T cells, or PBMCs. HLA class I and class II types, where available, came from metadata supplied by the sample provider rather than from assay-based typing.

Collaborating institutions collected whole blood in K2EDTA tubes following their own protocols. For TCRbeta analysis, collaborator samples were shipped as frozen whole blood, as isolated PBMCs, or as DNA extracted from either sample type. Findings and caveats that apply to the study as a whole: The amount of clinical and demographic metadata varied by source and participant and was provided uncurated.

Sample: peripheral blood. This receptor chain uses TRBV24-1 and TRBJ2-1; TRBD2 fits 7 bases in the junction. The receptor's source is a human donor in a cohort sampled during active COVID-19. The DNA is TGTGCCACCTCCCGGGGGGAGAACCCCGAGCAGTTCTTC. Its protein is CATSRGENPEQFF.